Below are 32 T cell receptor beta chains sequenced from a single sample in a study of blood T cell repertoires in COVID-19. TCRdb keeps only in-frame clones here, not all; method: immunoSEQ multiplex PCR. The sample yields approximately 260,000 clones, roughly four fifths seen once. The sample was PBMCs or T cells enriched from blood (not recorded which). The receptors stem from a man aged 45-65 years who had recovered from COVID-19.

This clone showed up just a few times. The chain uses TRBV27 and TRBJ2-1, with TRBD2 as a possible D gene (6 bases). Germline V gives CDR1 MNHEY, CDR2 SMNVEV (reference sequence). This CDR3 region has 15 residues. The V gene lost 4 bases and the J gene lost 4 bases, with 14 bases spanning the gap. CDR3 bases: TGTGCCAGCAGTTCCCACGGGGGAATATACAATGAGCAGTTCTTC. It encodes CASSSHGGIYNEQFF.

The chain joins TRBV2 to TRBJ1-6; D may be TRBD1 (5 bases). The V gene's germline CDR1 is SNHLY and CDR2 FYNNEI. The length of the CDR3 is 14 residues. V was pared by 4 bases and J by 6 bases, with 10 bases between. The CDR3 reads CASSAGEGNSPLHF. The CDR3 region has the DNA TGTGCCAGCAGTGCGGGGGAAGGTAATTCACCCCTCCACTTT. Supplemented by reference TRBV2 and TRBJ1-6, the full variable domain reads EPEVTQTPSHQVTQMGQEVILRCVPISNHLYFYWYRQILGQKVEFLVSFYNNEISEKSEIFDDQFSVERPDGSNFTLKIRSTKLEDSAMYFCASSAGEGNSPLHFGNGTRLTVT.

CDR3 loop: CSVSGGEQYF. The CDR3 DNA reads TGCAGTGTTTCAGGGGGCGAGCAGTACTTC. The gene calls are TRBV20-1 and TRBJ2-7; 7 positions match TRBD1. There are 10 residues in the CDR3. CDR1 and CDR2 (germline): DFQATT, SNEGSKA (reference sequence). Trimming took 7 bases from V and 6 from J; bases not matched to a gene: 3.

The chain recombines TRBV3-1 (or the pseudogene TRBV3-2) with TRBJ2-3, with TRBD2 matching over 12 bases. Germline CDR1 and CDR2: LGHDT and YNNKEL (reference sequence). CDR3 length: 17 amino acids. V lost 4 bases, J lost 6 bases, and 11 bases stayed unmatched. The CDR3: CASSLGWTSGEGDTQYF. The CDR3 DNA is TGTGCCAGCAGCCTAGGGTGGACTAGCGGGGAAGGGGATACGCAGTATTTT.

The DNA for the CDR3 is TGTGCCAGTAGCCTGGGACAGGGAGCGATTCAGTACTTC. Translated, it gives CASSLGQGAIQYF. The V gene is TRBV19, the J gene TRBJ2-4; 9 positions agree with TRBD1. CDR1 LNHDA and CDR2 SQIVND come from the germline V gene (reference sequence). The CDR3 extends over 13 amino acids. Trimming at V came to 6 bases and at J to 10 bases, leaving 7 bases not matched to a gene.

The chain links TRBV11-3 to TRBJ2-1, with TRBD2 as a possible D gene (5 bases). Germline-derived CDR1 and CDR2 are SGHNT and YENEEA. Deletions cut 8 bases from V and 2 bases from J, with 7 bases between. The CDR3 has 12 residues. The CDR3 DNA reads as TGTGCCAGCGGAGGCACCTACAATGAGCAGTTCTTC. This gives the protein CASGGTYNEQFF.

This chain connects TRBV11-2 to TRBJ2-3, with 8 bases that match TRBD2. Germline assignment: CDR1 SGHAT and CDR2 FQNNGV. CDR3 length equals 16 residues. The trim removed 2 bases at V and 4 bases at J, leaving 8 bases unmatched. The CDR3 DNA sequence: TGTGCCAGCAGCTTATGGGTTAGCGGGGTGTCAGATACGCAGTATTTT. Translated, it gives CASSLWVSGVSDTQYF.

The genes are TRBV11-2 and TRBJ1-6; D not resolved. Germline V gene lookup returns CDR1 SGHAT and CDR2 FQNNGV. The CDR3 has 18 residues. Deletions cut 1 base from V and 0 bases from J, with 13 bases between. For the CDR3, the DNA is TGTGCCAGCAGCTTAGTCGATGCACGGAGCTCCTATAATTCACCCCTCCACTTT. Encoded protein: CASSLVDARSSYNSPLHF.

The rearrangement joins TRBV5-1 to TRBJ2-7; maybe TRBD1 (6 bases). Trimming left V 4 bases short and J 2 bases short, with 16 bases between. The germline gives CDR1 SGHRS, CDR2 YFSETQ. The CDR3 totals 15 residues. CDR3 sequence (DNA): TGCGCCAGCAGCGTAACCTGGGACACAGCCTACGAGCAGTACTTC. It is translated as CASSVTWDTAYEQYF.

The J gene is TRBJ2-3, the V gene TRBV6-4; D gene ambiguous. CDR1 MRHNA and CDR2 SNTAGT come from the germline V gene. Trimming cost V 6 bases and J 3 bases, with 10 bases left between them. CDR3 length equals 13 residues. The CDR3 region is CASSLERTDTQYF. CDR3 DNA sequence: TGTGCCAGCAGCCTCGAGAGAACAGATACGCAGTATTTT.

J is TRBJ1-1 and V is TRBV12-5; D is unclear. Trimming stripped 3 bases from V and 2 bases from J, with 13 bases between. The CDR3 contains 15 residues. The germline V gene has CDR1 LGHNT and CDR2 FRNRAP. The CDR3 loop is CASGFRLSGNTEAFF. CDR3 nucleotides: TGTGCTAGTGGTTTCCGGCTATCAGGAAACACTGAAGCTTTCTTT.

The chain combines TRBV7-2 with TRBJ1-2; 11 positions match TRBD1. The junction had 4 bases not matched to a gene; V was cut back by 5 bases and J by 2 bases. Germline V CDR1 and CDR2: SGHTA, FQGNSA. The CDR3 runs 15 residues. Here the CDR3 reads CASSERTGGNYGYTF. The CDR3 DNA is TGTGCCAGCAGCGAAAGGACAGGGGGCAACTATGGCTACACCTTC.

The chain carries TRBV5-8 and TRBJ2-7, with 7 bases lining up with TRBD1. The V and J ends lost 4 bases and 3 bases, in that order; junction bases with no gene match: 4. The CDR3 has 13 residues. Germline CDR1 SGHTS, CDR2 YDEGEE. DNA of the CDR3: TGTGCCAGCAGCGCCGGGACAGTCTACGAGCAGTACTTC. The encoded protein is CASSAGTVYEQYF. Full variable domain (outside the CDR3, taken from reference TRBV5-8 and TRBJ2-7): EAGVTQSPTHLIKTRGQQATLRCSPISGHTSVYWYQQALGLGLQFLLWYDEGEERNRGNFPPRFSGRQFPNYSSELNVNALELEDSALYLCASSAGTVYEQYFGPGTRLTVT.

V gene TRBV7-9 combines with J gene TRBJ2-1, with TRBD1 identical over 8 bases. Germline CDR1 SEHNR, CDR2 FQNEAQ (reference sequence). CDR3 size: 15 residues. The V and J ends lost 5 bases and 15 bases, in that order; junction bases with no gene match: 18. In DNA, the CDR3 is TGTGCCAGCAGCAAAACAGGGGGAATAAACAATTTTGGGTTCTTC. Protein: CASSKTGGINNFGFF.

V gene TRBV21-1 combines with J gene TRBJ2-2; TRBD1 is the table's D call, not checked against the DNA. TRBV21-1 is given as a pseudogene. The CDR3 loop spans 15 amino acids. CDR3 loop: CASRGQNANTGELFF. In nucleotides, the CDR3 is TGTGCCAGCCGAGGACAGAACGCGAACACCGGGGAGCTGTTTTTT.

The chain is built from TRBV7-3 and TRBJ2-7; the D gene is possibly TRBD1 (5 bases). V was pared by 2 bases and J by 3 bases, with 8 bases between. The V gene's germline CDR1 is SGHTA and CDR2 FQGTGA. The CDR3 length is 13 residues. CDR3 amino acids: CASSLGRGYEQYF. The CDR3 coding sequence is TGTGCCAGCAGCTTAGGTAGGGGCTACGAGCAGTACTTC.

The chain carries TRBV6-5 and TRBJ2-2; 10 bases are shared with TRBD2. The V and J ends lost 8 bases and 5 bases, in that order; junction bases with no gene match: 8. Looked up from germline, CDR1 is MNHEY and CDR2 is SVGAGI. The CDR3 is made up of 15 amino acids. The CDR3 region is CASSPSGRITGELFF. For the CDR3, the DNA is TGTGCCAGCTCGCCTAGCGGGAGAATTACCGGGGAGCTGTTTTTT.

The V and J genes are TRBV9 and TRBJ2-7, with TRBD2 matching 13 bases. This CDR3 comprises 16 residues. Germline CDR1 is SGDLS and CDR2 is YYNGEE. V gave up 0 bases and J gave up 5 bases; unmatched junction bases: 5. Here the CDR3 DNA reads TGTGCCAGCAGCGTAGGGGGGACTAGCGGGGTACACGAGCAGTACTTC. Its translation is CASSVGGTSGVHEQYF. The variable domain in full, completed from reference TRBV9 and TRBJ2-7, reads DSGVTQTPKHLITATGQRVTLRCSPRSGDLSVYWYQQSLDQGLQFLIQYYNGEERAKGNILERFSAQQFPDLHSELNLSSLELGDSALYFCASSVGGTSGVHEQYFGPGTRLTVT.

The sample holds a few counts of this clone. V and J are TRBV9 and TRBJ2-1, with D unresolved. The V gene's germline CDR1 is SGDLS and CDR2 YYNGEE. Trimming removed 4 bases from V and 6 bases from J, with 8 bases in between. The CDR3 extends over 12 amino acids. For the CDR3, the DNA is TGTGCCAGCAGCCAACTCTTCAATGAGCAGTTCTTC. Its protein is CASSQLFNEQFF.

This chain connects TRBV9 to TRBJ1-2; possibly TRBD1 for D (6 bases). Trimming removed 3 bases at V and 4 bases at J, with 10 bases between. Germline V gene data show CDR1 as SGDLS and CDR2 as YYNGEE. This CDR3 has 13 residues. The CDR3 spells CASSGLQGYGYTF. Here the CDR3 DNA reads TGTGCCAGCAGCGGGCTACAGGGCTATGGCTACACCTTC. The full variable domain, in which reference TRBV9 and TRBJ1-2 provide the parts outside the CDR3, is DSGVTQTPKHLITATGQRVTLRCSPRSGDLSVYWYQQSLDQGLQFLIQYYNGEERAKGNILERFSAQQFPDLHSELNLSSLELGDSALYFCASSGLQGYGYTFGSGTRLTVV.

The gene calls are TRBV7-2 and TRBJ2-7, with D possibly matching TRBD2 (6 bases). The CDR3 length is 13 residues. Germline V lookup: CDR1 SGHTA, CDR2 FQGNSA. Deletions cut 3 bases from V and 4 bases from J, with 10 bases between. CDR3 nucleotide sequence: TGTGCCAGCAGCTTCGGAGCGGGTTACGAGCAGTACTTC. This translates into CASSFGAGYEQYF.

This chain joins TRBV6-5 and TRBJ1-2; 7 nucleotides agree with TRBD1. Germline-derived CDR1 and CDR2 are MNHEY and SVGAGI. V lost 6 bases to trimming and J lost 0 bases; unmatched junction nucleotides: 7. The CDR3 is 15 residues long. The CDR3 bases are TGTGCCAGCAGAAAACAGGGGCTAGCTAACTATGGCTACACCTTC. Amino acid sequence: CASRKQGLANYGYTF.

The chain is built from TRBV7-2 and TRBJ1-1; 8 bases line up with TRBD1. Germline loops: CDR1 SGHTA, CDR2 FQGNSA. This CDR3 is built from 14 residues. With 4 bases clipped from V and 3 bases from J, the junction kept 4 bases outside the gene matches. The CDR3 nucleotides read TGTGCCAGCAGCTCCCGGACAGGGTACACTGAAGCTTTCTTT. Encoded protein: CASSSRTGYTEAFF. The whole variable domain, remainder taken from reference TRBV7-2 and TRBJ1-1, is GAGVSQSPSNKVTEKGKDVELRCDPISGHTALYWYRQSLGQGLEFLIYFQGNSAPDKSGLPSDRFSAERTGGSVSTLTIQRTQQEDSAVYLCASSSRTGYTEAFFGQGTRLTVV.

The rearrangement uses TRBV19 and TRBJ1-1; D gene ambiguous. Trimming removed 6 bases at V and 0 bases at J, with 8 bases between. This CDR3 region has 13 residues. Germline V CDR1 and CDR2: LNHDA, SQIVND (reference sequence). The CDR3 bases are TGTGCCAGTAGGAGGCCATTGAACACTGAAGCTTTCTTT. It specifies CASRRPLNTEAFF.

In this sample, this clone turned up a few times. The chain is built from TRBV14 and TRBJ1-3; D remains ambiguous. V lost 4 bases, J lost 3 bases, and 22 bases lay in between. Germline CDR1 SGHDN, CDR2 FVKESK. The CDR3 sequence is 18 residues long. Here the CDR3 DNA reads TGTGCCAGCAGCCCCTGGGAGACACCCTTAAGGAATGGAAACACCATATATTTT. This encodes CASSPWETPLRNGNTIYF.

V and J are TRBV5-1 and TRBJ2-5; 8 bases are shared with TRBD1. The junction had 8 bases not matched to a gene; V was cut back by 7 bases and J by 3 bases. Germline V gene lookup returns CDR1 SGHRS and CDR2 YFSETQ. The CDR3 has 14 amino acids. CDR3 sequence: CASGGTGGKETQYF. CDR3 in DNA: TGCGCCAGCGGCGGGACAGGTGGGAAAGAGACCCAGTACTTC. Combining the CDR3 with reference TRBV5-1 and TRBJ2-5 gives the whole variable domain KAGVTQTPRYLIKTRGQQVTLSCSPISGHRSVSWYQQTPGQGLQFLFEYFSETQRNKGNFPGRFSGRQFSNSRSEMNVSTLELGDSALYLCASGGTGGKETQYFGPGTRLLVL.

This clone showed up just once. The same CDR3 arises from other DNA sequences in this sample as well. The rearrangement links TRBV5-5 to TRBJ1-1; 7 bases align to TRBD1. This CDR3 region has 14 residues. The germline gives CDR1 SGHKS, CDR2 YYEKEE (reference sequence). J gave up 1 base and V 4 bases, and 4 bases lay outside the gene matches. The CDR3 loop reads CASSPGQANTEAFF. The CDR3 DNA is TGTGCCAGCAGCCCAGGACAGGCGAACACTGAAGCTTTCTTT.

The chain combines TRBV3-1 (or the pseudogene TRBV3-2) with TRBJ2-7; possibly TRBD2 for D (6 bases). Germline V gene sequence: CDR1 LGHDT, CDR2 YNNKEL (reference sequence). The CDR3 loop spans 14 amino acids. Trimming stripped 4 bases from V and 6 bases from J, with 16 bases between. This chain's CDR3 is CASSPWGVNCEQYF. The CDR3 DNA sequence: TGTGCCAGCAGCCCGTGGGGGGTTAATTGCGAGCAGTACTTC.

The chain carries TRBV11-2 and TRBJ2-2; possibly TRBD1 for D (7 bases). The CDR3 sequence is 15 residues long. V lost 3 bases and J 6 bases, leaving 14 bases between the germline ends. Germline CDR1 is SGHAT and CDR2 is FQNNGV. The CDR3 is CASSLDRWGAGELFF. Written as DNA, the CDR3 is TGTGCCAGCAGCTTGGACAGGTGGGGGGCCGGGGAGCTGTTTTTT.

This clone was picked up one time. The chain links TRBV4-3 to TRBJ2-3; D is unresolved. With 1 base removed from V and 6 bases from J, the gap between germline ends came to 5 bases. CDR3 size: 12 residues. Germline V lookup: CDR1 LGHNA, CDR2 YSLEER. The CDR3 here is CASSQGADTQYF. The CDR3 DNA reads as TGCGCCAGCAGCCAAGGGGCGGATACGCAGTATTTT.

This clone was detected only a few times. The chain carries TRBV14 and TRBJ1-5, with 9 bases identical to TRBD1. With V trimmed by 3 bases and J by 16 bases, 10 bases remained unmatched. Germline CDR1 and CDR2: SGHDN and FVKESK. The length of the CDR3 is 13 residues. The CDR3 region has the DNA TGTGCCAGCAGCCAGGCCCGGGGACAGGGCCTACATTTT. Translating it yields CASSQARGQGLHF.

This rearrangement joins TRBV30 to TRBJ1-2; a possible D gene is TRBD1 (6 bases). CDR3 length: 13 residues. Trimming took 5 bases from V and 8 from J, leaving 18 bases between them. CDR1 and CDR2 (germline): GTSNPN, SVGIG (reference sequence). The CDR3 reads CAWGPGTYDGYTF. The CDR3 DNA reads TGTGCCTGGGGGCCCGGGACATACGACGGCTACACCTTC.